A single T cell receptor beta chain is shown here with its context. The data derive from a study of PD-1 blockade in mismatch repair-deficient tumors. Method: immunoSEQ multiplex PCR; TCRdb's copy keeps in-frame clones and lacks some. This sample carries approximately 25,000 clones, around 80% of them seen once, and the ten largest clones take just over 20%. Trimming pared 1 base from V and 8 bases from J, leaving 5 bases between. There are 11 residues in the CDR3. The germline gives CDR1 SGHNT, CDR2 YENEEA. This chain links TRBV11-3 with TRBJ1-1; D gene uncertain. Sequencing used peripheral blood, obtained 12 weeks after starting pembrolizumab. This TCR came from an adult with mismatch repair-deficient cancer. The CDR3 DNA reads TGTGCCAGCAGCTTAGTCTCAGAAGCTTTCTTT. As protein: CASSLVSEAFF.